Below are 25 T cell receptor beta chains sequenced from a single sample in a study of beta chain features in type 1 diabetes. Since all of the isolated RNA was reverse transcribed, expressed TCRB transcripts were what got sequenced. Repertoires were generated with immunoSEQ multiplex PCR, while TCRdb's copy carries only in-frame clones and drops some. The profile shows under 900,000 clones, about a sixth of them singletons. The specimen sequenced was naive CD4+ T cells from blood. The receptors here all came from a woman aged 18-30 years in good health.

This chain connects TRBV28 to TRBJ1-5, with unresolved D. The germline V and J ends were trimmed by 2 bases and 1 base, with 9 bases remaining between them. This CDR3 has 15 residues. In germline, CDR1 is MDHEN, CDR2 SYDVKM. CDR3 residues: CASSLRVTSNQPQHF. CDR3 DNA sequence: TGTGCCAGCAGTTTACGGGTTACCAGCAATCAGCCCCAGCATTTT.

This clone turned up a few times. V is TRBV7-9 and J is TRBJ2-7, with TRBD1 matching 7 bases. After removal of 6 bases from V and 2 bases from J, the junction contained 10 bases not matched to a gene. This CDR3 is built from 15 residues. The germline gives CDR1 SEHNR, CDR2 FQNEAQ (reference sequence). DNA for the CDR3: TGTGCCAGCAGGGGCGTAGACAGGGCGCCCTACGAGCAGTACTTC. It yields the protein CASRGVDRAPYEQYF. Complete variable domain (other parts from reference TRBV7-9 and TRBJ2-7): DTGVSQNPRHKITKRGQNVTFRCDPISEHNRLYWYRQTLGQGPEFLTYFQNEAQLEKSRLLSDRFSAERPKGSFSTLEIQRTEQGDSAMYLCASRGVDRAPYEQYFGPGTRLTVT.

The rearrangement links TRBV7-9 to TRBJ2-1, with D maybe TRBD2 (5 bases). The CDR3 is 16 amino acids. The germline V and J ends were trimmed by 0 bases and 5 bases, with 14 bases remaining between them. The germline gives CDR1 SEHNR, CDR2 FQNEAQ (reference sequence). CDR3 amino acids: CASSLAGMPPHNEQFF. The CDR3 region has the DNA TGTGCCAGCAGCTTAGCCGGGATGCCGCCCCACAATGAGCAGTTCTTC.

This sequence joins TRBV29-1 and TRBJ2-7, with unresolved D. Trimming took off 4 bases at V and 2 bases at J, with 15 bases between the two ends. The CDR3 covers 14 residues. The germline CDR1 and CDR2 sequences are SQVTM and ANQGSEA. This CDR3 is CSVAPRGLTYEQYF. CDR3 bases: TGCAGCGTTGCCCCCCGCGGCCTAACCTACGAGCAGTACTTC.

This chain links TRBV7-2 with TRBJ2-6; D is unresolved. The CDR3 runs to 16 residues. Germline CDR1 SGHTA, CDR2 FQGNSA. The V end lost 2 bases, the J end lost 0 bases, and 8 bases lay between the germline ends. This chain's CDR3 is CASSLWQTSGANVLTF. The CDR3 DNA is TGTGCCAGCAGCTTATGGCAGACCTCTGGGGCCAACGTCCTGACTTTC.

The chain couples TRBV7-9 to TRBJ2-1; the D is unclear. The V gene's germline CDR1 is SEHNR and CDR2 FQNEAQ (reference sequence). V dropped 1 base and J dropped 9 bases, with 13 bases sitting between them. This CDR3 has 14 residues. The chain's CDR3 is CASSLEVLRGEQFF. The CDR3 coding sequence is TGTGCCAGCAGCTTAGAGGTATTACGTGGTGAGCAGTTCTTC. Supplemented by reference TRBV7-9 and TRBJ2-1, the full variable domain reads DTGVSQNPRHKITKRGQNVTFRCDPISEHNRLYWYRQTLGQGPEFLTYFQNEAQLEKSRLLSDRFSAERPKGSFSTLEIQRTEQGDSAMYLCASSLEVLRGEQFFGPGTRLTVL.

This chain uses TRBV10-1 with TRBJ2-2; D might be TRBD2 (5 bases). Germline lookup yields CDR1 WNHNN and CDR2 SYGVQD (reference sequence). CDR3 length: 14 amino acids. Trimming stripped 0 bases from V and 3 bases from J, with 5 bases between. This CDR3 reads CASSESGDTGELFF. CDR3 DNA sequence: TGCGCCAGCAGTGAGTCGGGAGACACCGGGGAGCTGTTTTTT.

The V gene is TRBV11-2, the J gene TRBJ2-6; TRBD1 is a possible D gene (5 bases). The CDR3 runs to 17 residues. Germline values: CDR1 SGHAT, CDR2 FQNNGV. V was trimmed by 4 bases and J by 0 bases, leaving 13 bases between them. The CDR3 DNA follows: TGTGCCAGCAGCTCTTACAAGGGGCCCTCTGGGGCCAACGTCCTGACTTTC. Protein product: CASSSYKGPSGANVLTF.

This chain links TRBV7-9 with TRBJ2-7; weak D call: TRBD1 (6 bases). There are 15 residues in the CDR3. Germline V lookup: CDR1 SEHNR, CDR2 FQNEAQ (reference sequence). V lost 3 bases and J 3 bases, leaving 15 bases between the germline ends. The DNA for the CDR3 is TGTGCCAGCAGCTTCGCGCCAGGGGTCAACTACGAGCAGTACTTC. This codes for CASSFAPGVNYEQYF.

The chain recombines TRBV2 with TRBJ1-2; possibly TRBD1 for D (6 bases). The germline CDR1 and CDR2 sequences are SNHLY and FYNNEI. The germline V and J ends were trimmed by 9 bases and 7 bases, with 12 bases remaining between them. CDR3 length equals 11 residues. CDR3: CASWGASGYTF. Written as DNA, the CDR3 is TGTGCCAGTTGGGGGGCTTCTGGCTACACCTTC.

The chain is built from TRBV2 and TRBJ2-5; 8 bases align to TRBD1. This CDR3 comprises 13 residues. V shed 7 bases and J 3 bases; nucleotides not matched to a gene: 4. The germline V gene has CDR1 SNHLY and CDR2 FYNNEI. CDR3 amino acids: CASTKDREETQYF. In DNA, the CDR3 is TGTGCCAGCACCAAGGACAGGGAAGAGACCCAGTACTTC.

This clone has just a few counts. The chain employs TRBV7-8 and TRBJ2-1; 13 bases match TRBD2. V lost 5 bases and J lost 8; bases outside the gene matches: 9. CDR1 is SGHVS, CDR2 FQNEAQ, per germline. The CDR3 totals 16 residues. CDR3: CASSASGTSGIYEQFF. The CDR3 DNA reads TGTGCCAGCAGCGCCTCCGGGACTAGCGGGATATATGAGCAGTTCTTC.

This clone occurred a few times. The genes are TRBV6-5 and TRBJ2-7; TRBD1 is a possible D gene (6 bases). V lost 4 bases and J 0 bases, leaving 13 bases between the germline ends. Germline CDR1 MNHEY, CDR2 SVGAGI. The CDR3 is 15 amino acids. The CDR3 loop is CASSFQQGSSYEQYF. CDR3 nucleotides: TGTGCCAGCAGTTTCCAACAGGGTAGCTCCTACGAGCAGTACTTC.

V gene TRBV10-3 combines with J gene TRBJ2-7; 8 bases map to TRBD1. Germline V CDR1 and CDR2: ENHRY, SYGVKD. The CDR3 covers 16 residues. After removal of 1 base from V and 4 bases from J, the junction contained 9 bases not matched to a gene. The CDR3 protein is CAISEFRTGKEYEQYF. CDR3 DNA: TGTGCCATCAGTGAGTTCAGGACAGGGAAGGAGTACGAGCAGTACTTC.

This clone was seen just once. The chain employs TRBV7-9 and TRBJ2-5; D not certain. Looked up from germline, CDR1 is SEHNR and CDR2 is FQNEAQ (reference sequence). Trimming pared 2 bases from V and 1 base from J, leaving 8 bases between. CDR3 length equals 14 residues. CDR3 region: CASSLRRVQETQYF. The CDR3 bases are TGTGCCAGCAGCTTAAGACGGGTCCAAGAGACCCAGTACTTC.

The chain combines TRBV20-1 with TRBJ2-7; no clear D. This CDR3 region has 11 residues. Trimming removed 7 bases from V and 6 bases from J, with 13 bases in between. Germline V gene data show CDR1 as DFQATT and CDR2 as SNEGSKA (reference sequence). In DNA form, the CDR3 reads TGCAGTGTTCCAAGAAGATCCGAGCAGTACTTC. Its translation is CSVPRRSEQYF.

In this sample, this clone turned up a few times. The DNA for the CDR3 is TGTGCCAGCTCACCACCGTCAACTGACGGAAACACCATATATTTT. Translating gives CASSPPSTDGNTIYF. This rearrangement joins TRBV18 to TRBJ1-3, with D unresolved. Trimming shortened V by 0 bases and J by 4 bases, and 10 bases separated the two germline ends. Germline lookup yields CDR1 KGHSH and CDR2 LQKENI. This CDR3 has 15 amino acids.

This clone showed up just a few times. The CDR3 loop reads CASSYGWLQGNEKLFF. In DNA, the CDR3 is TGTGCCAGCAGTTACGGCTGGTTACAGGGAAATGAAAAACTGTTTTTT. This chain uses TRBV6-5 with TRBJ1-4; D might be TRBD1 (6 bases). V was shortened by 2 bases and J by 5 bases, with 15 bases between the two germline ends. The CDR3 totals 16 residues. The germline V gene has CDR1 MNHEY and CDR2 SVGAGI.

The CDR3 loop reads CASSEGGRGQYF. The CDR3 DNA follows: TGTGCCAGCAGTGAAGGCGGCCGGGGTCAGTACTTC. The chain links TRBV6-1 to TRBJ2-5, with D perhaps TRBD2 (5 bases). V was cut by 1 base and J by 11 bases, with 11 bases left in between. The CDR3 covers 12 residues. The germline CDR1 and CDR2 sequences are MNHNS and SASEGT.

V is TRBV15 and J is TRBJ2-7, with D possibly matching TRBD2 (6 bases). With 0 bases removed from V and 7 bases from J, the gap between germline ends came to 19 bases. This CDR3 spans 16 amino acids. From germline, CDR1 is LNHNV and CDR2 YYDKDF (reference sequence). Here the CDR3 reads CATSRDVSTAGGEQYF. The DNA for the CDR3 is TGTGCCACCAGCAGAGATGTTTCGACGGCCGGAGGGGAGCAGTACTTC.

Here the CDR3 DNA reads TGTGCCAGCAGCTTAAACGACAGGGGGCACGAGCAGTACTTC. Translating gives CASSLNDRGHEQYF. The chain joins TRBV13 to TRBJ2-7; 10 bases are a match to TRBD1. V shed 2 bases, J shed 5 bases, and the junction held 3 bases outside the gene matches. CDR3 length equals 14 residues. Germline V CDR1 and CDR2: PRHDT, FYEKMQ (reference sequence).

V gene TRBV6-1 combines with J gene TRBJ1-5, with D hard to call. Germline CDR1 reads MNHNS; CDR2 reads SASEGT. V shed 5 bases and J shed 9 bases, with 17 bases lying between them. This CDR3 is built from 14 residues. The CDR3 DNA reads TGTGCCAGCAGTAAGGGCTTCCAGCCGGGGCCCCAGCATTTT. This codes for CASSKGFQPGPQHF.

This clone was picked up a small number of times. This sequence joins TRBV19 and TRBJ2-5, with 9 bases matching TRBD2. With 4 bases clipped from V and 7 bases from J, the junction kept 16 bases outside the gene matches. CDR3 length: 17 amino acids. The germline CDR1 and CDR2 sequences are LNHDA and SQIVND (reference sequence). The DNA for the CDR3 is TGTGCCAGTAGTAGAGACTTCAAGGCGGGAGGGCCCGGGACCCAGTACTTC. It codes for CASSRDFKAGGPGTQYF.

This clone was seen a few times. The rearrangement links TRBV27 to TRBJ1-2; 8 nucleotides line up with TRBD1. In germline, CDR1 is MNHEY, CDR2 SMNVEV (reference sequence). V lost 0 bases to trimming and J lost 4 bases; unmatched junction nucleotides: 4. CDR3 size: 15 residues. The CDR3 DNA reads TGTGCCAGCAGTTTATCCGGGACAGGACTCTATGGCTACACCTTC. Translation gives CASSLSGTGLYGYTF.

This rearrangement joins TRBV6-5 to TRBJ1-1; D is ambiguous. This CDR3 spans 15 amino acids. Germline V gene lookup returns CDR1 MNHEY and CDR2 SVGAGI. Trimming cost V 6 bases and J 4 bases, with 18 bases left between them. The DNA of the CDR3 is TGTGCCAGCAGCGCTAGGAGTACTAGAAGCACTGAAGCTTTCTTT. This gives the protein CASSARSTRSTEAFF.